This is a list of T cell receptor beta chains from one sample in a study of T cells in tuberculosis. The assay was immunoSEQ multiplex PCR, and TCRdb's table has in-frame clones only and misses some. The sample holds about 20,000 clones, more than 80% seen once. Sample: PBMCs. The source of these receptors is a donor aged 10-35 years with latent tuberculosis or without tuberculosis infection. The CDR3 runs from the conserved cysteine through the conserved F or W. D genes are given only for firm matches. Clone sizes are given selectively: once, few, many, or a class where the clone is expanded.

d_gene	v_gene	j_gene	abundance	CDR3nt	CDR3aa
NA	TRBV30	TRBJ2-7	once	TGTGCCTGGAGTTACCCGCCTGGGTGGGGGCGAACCTACGAGCAGTACTTC	CAWSYPPGWGRTYEQYF
NA	TRBV30	TRBJ2-3	NA	TGTGCCTGGAGGTTACAGGGCTCGGAGAGTACAGATACGCAGTATTTT	CAWRLQGSESTDTQYF
TRBD1	TRBV11-2	TRBJ1-3	few	TGTGCCAGCAGCCAGACAGGGATATTTGGAAACACCATATATTTT	CASSQTGIFGNTIYF
NA	TRBV6-5	TRBJ2-1	NA	TGTGCCAGTCGGGACTCCACCAAATACAATGAGCAGTTCTTC	CASRDSTKYNEQFF
NA	TRBV6-5	TRBJ1-1	NA	TGTGCCAGCAACCTTCAGGGCTCGACTGAAGCTTTCTTT	CASNLQGSTEAFF
TRBD1	TRBV6-5	TRBJ1-2	NA	TGTGCCAGCAGTTACTCCCGACAGGGCTTCAACTATGGCTACACCTTC	CASSYSRQGFNYGYTF
NA	TRBV6-1	TRBJ1-6	NA	TGTGCCAGCAGTGTGGGGTCAGGGAATTCACCCCTCCACTTT	CASSVGSGNSPLHF
TRBD1	TRBV19	TRBJ1-6	NA	TGTGCCAGCGGAGCCGGGACAGGGAGAATAAATTCACCCCTCCACTTT	CASGAGTGRINSPLHF
TRBD2	TRBV12-5	TRBJ2-1	NA	TGTGCTAGTGGTCCGTGGGGGACTAGCGGGAATGAGCAGTTCTTC	CASGPWGTSGNEQFF
NA	TRBV29-1	TRBJ2-7	NA	TGCAGCGTTGTTCGAGGAGGCGAGCAGTACTTC	CSVVRGGEQYF
NA	TRBV7-8	TRBJ1-6	few	TGTGCCAGCAGCTTAGTCGGAGGGACCTATAATTCACCCCTCCACTTT	CASSLVGGTYNSPLHF
NA	TRBV2	TRBJ2-1	once	TGTGCCAGCAGCCTCCGAGGTAGTGAGCAGTTCTTC	CASSLRGSEQFF
TRBD1	TRBV6-6	TRBJ2-6	NA	TGTGCCAGCCGGACAGGGTCCGGGGCCAACGTCCTGACTTTC	CASRTGSGANVLTF
NA	TRBV2	TRBJ1-1	NA	TGTGCCAGCCGGGAAAACCGGGAGACCCACGAAGCGAACACTGAAGCTTTCTTT	CASRENRETHEANTEAFF
NA	TRBV5-1	TRBJ2-3	NA	TGCGCCAGCAGCTCAAACATGCTAGGTGGCAGCACAGATACGCAGTATTTT	CASSSNMLGGSTDTQYF
TRBD1	TRBV7-2	TRBJ1-5	NA	TGTGCCAGCAGCCTCGGGACAGGGGTTAGCAATCAGCCCCAGCATTTT	CASSLGTGVSNQPQHF
NA	TRBV13	TRBJ1-3	NA	TGTGCCAGCAGCTCCCGGGGGGCAGGCCTTGGAAACACCATATATTTT	CASSSRGAGLGNTIYF
NA	TRBV11-2	TRBJ2-5	NA	TGTGCCAGCCGGGGGGTCGGACAGCTCCAAGAGACCCAGTACTTC	CASRGVGQLQETQYF
NA	TRBV7-8	TRBJ2-2	few	TGTGCCAGCAGCTCCACTACCGGGGAGCTGTTTTTT	CASSSTTGELFF
TRBD1	TRBV4-2	TRBJ2-5	NA	TGTGCCAGCAGCCAACCAGGGGGTCAAGAGACCCAGTACTTC	CASSQPGGQETQYF
TRBD1	TRBV6-5	TRBJ1-2	NA	TGTGCCAGCAAAAAACAGGGGGACCCCCCGGATGGCTACACCTTC	CASKKQGDPPDGYTF
NA	TRBV4-3	TRBJ1-5	NA	TGCGCCAGCAGCGACGGACGGGGGAATCAGCCCCAGCATTTT	CASSDGRGNQPQHF
TRBD1	TRBV4-1	TRBJ1-2	NA	TGCGCCAGCAGCCCCCGGGACAGGCTAATGGACTATGGCTACACCTTC	CASSPRDRLMDYGYTF
NA	TRBV29-1	TRBJ2-7	NA	TGCAGCGTTGTGTACGTAGCCTACGAGCAGTACTTC	CSVVYVAYEQYF
NA	TRBV2	TRBJ1-1	NA	TGTGCCAGCAGTGATTACAGGGTGAACACTGAAGCTTTCTTT	CASSDYRVNTEAFF
NA	TRBV29-1	TRBJ1-2	NA	TGCAGCGTCGAGACAAGAACGTTGGGCTATGGCTACACCTTC	CSVETRTLGYGYTF
NA	TRBV25-1	TRBJ2-2	NA	TGTGCCAGCAGTGAATCTCCCGGGGGGCCCACCGGGGAGCTGTTTTTT	CASSESPGGPTGELFF
NA	TRBV27	TRBJ1-1	NA	TGTGCCAGCACCTCCGGGGATCTGGGTGGGAACACTGAAGCTTTCTTT	CASTSGDLGGNTEAFF
NA	TRBV2	TRBJ1-1	NA	TGTGCCAGCAGTGAAGTCACAGGTCCTGAAGCTTTCTTT	CASSEVTGPEAFF
TRBD1	TRBV6-6	TRBJ1-1	NA	TGTGCCAGCAGGCAGGGGGAGGTGAACACTGAAGCTTTCTTT	CASRQGEVNTEAFF
TRBD1	TRBV10-2	TRBJ1-4	NA	TGCGCCAGCAGTCCGGGACAGGGTAATGAAAAACTGTTTTTT	CASSPGQGNEKLFF
NA	TRBV4-3	TRBJ2-1	NA	TGCGCCAGCAGCCAAGTAGCCTGTGAGCAGTTCTTC	CASSQVACEQFF
TRBD2	TRBV5-1	TRBJ2-5	NA	TGCGCCAGCAGCCGCCTCGGGGGGGTTGAGACCCAGTACTTC	CASSRLGGVETQYF
TRBD1	TRBV25-1	TRBJ2-7	NA	TGTGCCAGCAGCCCCCTCCCGGGACAGGGGAGAAACGAGCAGTACTTC	CASSPLPGQGRNEQYF
NA	TRBV19	TRBJ1-2	NA	TGTGCCAGTAGTACGCCTGCTCCCGGGGGCTACACCTTC	CASSTPAPGGYTF
TRBD2	TRBV6-4	TRBJ2-3	NA	TGTGCCAGCAGCCCGACTAGCGGGGGGGCCACAGATACGCAGTATTTT	CASSPTSGGATDTQYF
TRBD1	TRBV2	TRBJ1-4	once	TGTTCGTGCAAAAGGTCCGGGACAGCTAATGAAAAACTGTTTTTT	CSCKRSGTANEKLFF
NA	TRBV2	TRBJ2-5	NA	TGTGCCAGCAGGATGGACAGCCAAGAGACCCAGTACTTC	CASRMDSQETQYF
TRBD1	TRBV14	TRBJ1-2	few	TGTGCCAGCAGCTCCCGGCTAGGGGGCTGGGCTGGCTACACCTTC	CASSSRLGGWAGYTF
NA	TRBV30	TRBJ1-1	once	TGTGCCTGGAGTCTTCGGGTTGGCACTGAAGCTTTCTTT	CAWSLRVGTEAFF
TRBD1	TRBV6-5	TRBJ1-2	NA	TGTGCCAGCAGTAACAGGGGTGACTATGGCTACACCTTC	CASSNRGDYGYTF
TRBD2	TRBV6-1	TRBJ2-5	NA	TGTGCCAGCAGTGAAGTTGGGTGGCGGGGGAGCGAGACCCAGTACTTC	CASSEVGWRGSETQYF
NA	TRBV30	TRBJ1-5	NA	TGTGCCTGGAGTCTCCCAGCAGGGGATCAGCCCCAGCATTTT	CAWSLPAGDQPQHF
NA	TRBV5-5	TRBJ2-5	NA	TGTGCCAGCAGCTTGCTGCAGGGTCAAGAGACCCAGTACTTC	CASSLLQGQETQYF
TRBD2	TRBV27	TRBJ2-7	NA	TGTGCCAGCAGTTCCGGCCGCGCTAGCGGGAAACTCTCCTACGAGCAGTACTTC	CASSSGRASGKLSYEQYF
NA	TRBV7-8	TRBJ1-1	NA	TGTGCCAGCAGCTTAGAGATTGGGGGGAGGGCTGAAGCTTTCTTT	CASSLEIGGRAEAFF
NA	TRBV15	TRBJ2-1	NA	TGTGCCTCCGAGGTGGGGGGGGCCCACAATGAGCAGTTCTTC	CASEVGGAHNEQFF
NA	TRBV19	TRBJ1-1	NA	TGTGCCAGTAGTATCAGGGGATCTAGCACTGAAGCTTTCTTT	CASSIRGSSTEAFF
TRBD1	TRBV27	TRBJ2-3	once	TGTGCCAGCAGTCCACAGGGGAGTAGGATGGCAGATACGCAGTATTTT	CASSPQGSRMADTQYF
TRBD2	TRBV6-6	TRBJ2-5	NA	TGTGCCAGCAGCCGCGGGACTAGCGGGGCCCCGGGGGTCCAGTACTTC	CASSRGTSGAPGVQYF
NA	TRBV4-2	TRBJ2-3	once	TGTGCCAGCAGCCAAGAACCCCCGTACACCCCTAGCACAGATACGCAGTATTTT	CASSQEPPYTPSTDTQYF
TRBD1	TRBV28	TRBJ2-7	NA	TGTGCCAGCGGAGTCTCTACAGGGGGTACTGACGAGCAGTACTTC	CASGVSTGGTDEQYF
NA	TRBV2	TRBJ1-3	NA	TGTGCCAGCAGTAGACAGGGAAACACCATATATTTT	CASSRQGNTIYF
NA	TRBV29-1	TRBJ1-2	once	TGCAGCGTCCAAACGGGTACTAACTATGGCTACACCTTC	CSVQTGTNYGYTF